This record looks at one TCR beta chain sequence and its context. Antigen unknown. The data were obtained in a study of memory B cells and T cells in multiple sclerosis. Method: immunoSEQ multiplex PCR; TCRdb's copy keeps in-frame clones and lacks some. This sample has under 50,000 clones; roughly four fifths occur once, and the top ten carry roughly 1.1%. CDR3 length: 16 amino acids. V shed 2 bases and J 2 bases; nucleotides not matched to a gene: 5. The V gene's germline CDR1 is LGHNA and CDR2 YSLEER. CFSE-dim autoproliferating and CFSE-high non-proliferating T cells from unstimulated culture were sequenced separately. Cultures began with about 4.6x10^7 CFSE-labeled PBMCs, unstimulated for more than 6 days, with replicate wells pooled.

The chain couples TRBV4-3 to TRBJ2-1, with 8 bases lining up with TRBD2. The source is a human donor with multiple sclerosis. The sample was PBMCs from blood kept in culture. In DNA form, the CDR3 reads TGCGCCAGCAGCCAACTACTAGCGGAGGCCTACAATGAGCAGTTCTTC. Translation: CASSQLLAEAYNEQFF.